The sequence of this T cell receptor beta chain was determined in a study of technical replicates of blood from four donors. Germline values: CDR1 SGDLS, CDR2 YYNGEE. J was trimmed by 1 base and V by 1 base; bases with no gene match: 1. CDR3 size: 15 residues. Measured with immunoSEQ multiplex PCR; TCRdb has only the in-frame clones, and not every one. The sample has some 87,000 clones, roughly 91% seen once. Concerning this clone: The identical CDR3 is also encoded by other nucleotide sequences in the sample.

This receptor was identified in a human donor in good health. Sequencing was done on a sample of T cells isolated from PBMCs. The V call is TRBV9, the J call TRBJ2-1, with 8 bases that match TRBD2. The CDR3 here is CASSVSGRSYNEQFF. Here the CDR3 DNA reads TGTGCCAGCAGCGTAAGCGGGAGATCCTACAATGAGCAGTTCTTC.